This passage covers 20 T cell receptor beta chains from one sample sequenced in a study of OX40 agonist ivuxolimab in advanced cancers. Library preparation was by the immunoSEQ multiplex PCR assay. Imported from immuneACCESS, the table was reduced by TCRdb to in-frame sequences with V and J called. These copies leave out some clones; in studies compared against another copy, an unresolved V gene accounts for under half, and the cause of the remainder is not known. In this sample the table shows over 30,000 clones, roughly four fifths of which occur a single time. More than 20% of the sample is held by the ten biggest clonotypes. The sequences come from CD4+ or CD8+ T cells sorted from blood, collected in a trial of the OX40 agonist ivuxolimab. Source of these receptors: an adult with an advanced solid tumor such as melanoma, head and neck, liver or kidney cancer.

The CDR3 region is CASSFGSYYGYTF. As DNA, the CDR3 is TGTGCCAGCAGTTTTGGAAGTTACTATGGCTACACCTTC. This chain joins TRBV27 and TRBJ1-2; D is unclear. The ends were cut back, 3 bases at V and 3 bases at J, with 8 bases in the middle. CDR3 length: 13 residues. The germline V gene has CDR1 MNHEY and CDR2 SMNVEV (reference sequence).

The chain is built from TRBV28 and TRBJ2-7; possible D gene TRBD1, 6 bases. The CDR3 has 14 residues. Trimming took 6 bases from V and 2 from J, leaving 14 bases between them. The germline gives CDR1 MDHEN, CDR2 SYDVKM. In DNA form, the CDR3 reads TGTGCCAGCAGAACAGGGACGGACGCCTACGAGCAGTACTTC. Protein product: CASRTGTDAYEQYF.

This chain links TRBV7-6 with TRBJ2-7; D is undetermined. The germline CDR1 and CDR2 sequences are SGHVS and FNYEAQ. Trimming stripped 1 base from V and 1 base from J, with 11 bases between. The CDR3 covers 15 residues. This CDR3 reads CASSLEGSLSYEQYF. CDR3 nucleotides: TGTGCCAGCAGCTTAGAAGGCAGTCTATCCTACGAGCAGTACTTC.

This chain uses TRBV4-1 with TRBJ1-5; D possibly corresponds to TRBD1 (6 bases). The CDR3 runs to 15 residues. CDR1 is MGHRA and CDR2 is YSYEKL in the germline V gene. V dropped 4 bases and J dropped 1 base, with 11 bases sitting between them. The CDR3 nucleotides are TGCGCCAGCAGCCTCGAGGGGGGGAGCAATCAGCCCCAGCATTTT. Its protein is CASSLEGGSNQPQHF.

Details on this clone: A read error may produce the germline difference seen at one junction end. The rearrangement links TRBV10-3 to TRBJ2-5; the D is unclear. The CDR3 spans 15 residues. Germline V CDR1 and CDR2: ENHRY, SYGVKD. CDR3 sequence: CTISGSNVGQETQYF. CDR3 nucleotide sequence: TGTACCATCAGTGGCAGTAACGTGGGACAAGAGACCCAGTACTTC.

The J gene is TRBJ2-1, the V gene TRBV29-1, with D unresolved. V lost 4 bases, J lost 0 bases, and 10 bases lay in between. Germline V lookup: CDR1 SQVTM, CDR2 ANQGSEA. This CDR3 is built from 14 residues. The CDR3 nucleotides are TGCAGCGTTGTAGATCAGAGCTCCTACAATGAGCAGTTCTTC. It yields the protein CSVVDQSSYNEQFF.

The J gene is TRBJ2-7, the V gene TRBV27; possibly TRBD1 for D (5 bases). V shed 2 bases and J shed 3 bases, with 11 bases lying between them. The CDR3 is 14 residues long. Germline-derived CDR1 and CDR2 are MNHEY and SMNVEV (reference sequence). CDR3 region: CASSLGQRYYEQYF. The CDR3 DNA reads TGTGCCAGCAGTTTAGGACAACGCTACTACGAGCAGTACTTC.

This chain links TRBV28 with TRBJ1-3, with D unresolved. The CDR3 length is 14 residues. Germline V CDR1 and CDR2: MDHEN, SYDVKM. V lost 6 bases and J lost 1, with 10 bases in between. In DNA, the CDR3 is TGTGCCAGCAGGACACGATTGTCTGGAAACACCATATATTTT. This encodes CASRTRLSGNTIYF.

The chain recombines TRBV28 with TRBJ2-1, with D perhaps assigned TRBD1 or TRBD2 (6 bases each). Trimming stripped 7 bases from V and 4 bases from J, with 17 bases between. This CDR3 has 15 residues. Germline V gene sequence: CDR1 MDHEN, CDR2 SYDVKM. CDR3 in amino acids: CASKVPGALYNEQFF. CDR3 DNA sequence: TGTGCCAGCAAAGTCCCGGGGGCCCTATACAATGAGCAGTTCTTC.

This clone was observed a few times. The CDR3 is CASSSLAGARETQYF. CDR3 sequence (DNA): TGTGCCAGCAGTTCCCTAGCGGGAGCACGGGAGACCCAGTACTTC. The chain couples TRBV27 to TRBJ2-5; the match to TRBD2 covers 10 bases. The CDR3 runs 15 residues. V was clipped by 4 bases and J by 5 bases; unmatched bases: 7. Germline V gives CDR1 MNHEY, CDR2 SMNVEV (reference sequence).

The chain carries TRBV19 and TRBJ2-7; D might be TRBD1 (6 bases). V was cut by 1 base and J by 3 bases, with 10 bases left in between. The CDR3 sequence is 14 residues long. Looked up from germline, CDR1 is LNHDA and CDR2 is SQIVND (reference sequence). CDR3 nucleotides: TGTGCCAGTAGTATAGGGGACAAAAACTACGAGCAGTACTTC. Its protein is CASSIGDKNYEQYF.

This clone was seen more than once but under ten times. In DNA, the CDR3 is TGCGCCAGCAGCCACTCAGCGACAGGGGAGTCCTACGAGCAGTACTTC. Amino acid sequence: CASSHSATGESYEQYF. This chain links TRBV4-3 with TRBJ2-7; 8 positions agree with TRBD1. The CDR3 is 16 residues long. Germline CDR1 reads LGHNA; CDR2 reads YSLEER. V gave up 3 bases and J gave up 1 base; unmatched junction bases: 8.

The V gene is TRBV5-4, the J gene TRBJ2-7, with 11 bases identical to TRBD1. With 2 bases clipped from V and 6 bases from J, the junction kept 4 bases outside the gene matches. Germline loops: CDR1 SGHNT, CDR2 YYREEE (reference sequence). The CDR3 runs to 14 residues. The CDR3 DNA reads TGTGCCAGCAGCTTAGGGACAGGGGGGTTCGAGCAGTACTTC. Encoded protein: CASSLGTGGFEQYF. Based on the CDR3 plus reference TRBV5-4 and TRBJ2-7, the full variable domain is ETGVTQSPTHLIKTRGQQVTLRCSSQSGHNTVSWYQQALGQGPQFIFQYYREEENGRGNFPPRFSGLQFPNYSSELNVNALELDDSALYLCASSLGTGGFEQYFGPGTRLTVT.

This clone was seen a few times. This specimen includes other DNA sequences encoding the same CDR3. The rearrangement uses TRBV13 and TRBJ1-2, with 9 bases lining up with TRBD1. The CDR3 consists of 14 residues. V shed 0 bases and J 4 bases; nucleotides not matched to a gene: 0. Germline-derived CDR1 and CDR2 are PRHDT and FYEKMQ (reference sequence). The DNA for the CDR3 is TGTGCCAGCAGCTTAGGGACAGGGGGCTATGGCTACACCTTC. Translated, it gives CASSLGTGGYGYTF.

The chain carries TRBV7-3 and TRBJ2-1; either TRBD1 or TRBD2 may fit D (6 bases each). Per the germline V gene, CDR1 is SGHTA and CDR2 is FQGTGA. CDR3 length: 14 amino acids. Trimming stripped 6 bases from V and 8 bases from J, with 17 bases between. CDR3 loop: CASSYRGGFHEQFF. CDR3 bases: TGTGCCAGCAGTTATAGAGGGGGGTTCCATGAGCAGTTCTTC.

The chain joins TRBV10-1 to TRBJ2-1; D ambiguous. V shed 5 bases and J shed 3 bases, with 11 bases lying between them. This CDR3 comprises 14 residues. The germline V gene encodes CDR1 WNHNN and CDR2 SYGVQD (reference sequence). In DNA form, the CDR3 reads TGCGCCAGCAGTCTAGAATTAGGCTACAATGAGCAGTTCTTC. It encodes CASSLELGYNEQFF.

The chain links TRBV4-1 to TRBJ2-7, with TRBD2 identical over 12 bases. This CDR3 has 19 amino acids. Germline CDR1 MGHRA, CDR2 YSYEKL. The V gene end was trimmed by 0 bases and the J gene end by 4 bases; junction bases not matched to a gene: 13. The CDR3, as DNA: TGCGCCAGCAGCCAAGACCCTCGGACTAGCGGGATCTTTGGGTACGAGCAGTACTTC. It specifies CASSQDPRTSGIFGYEQYF.

The chain carries TRBV7-2 and TRBJ2-7; no clear D. The CDR3 contains 14 residues. In germline, CDR1 is SGHTA, CDR2 FQGNSA. V lost 5 bases and J 1 base, leaving 12 bases between the germline ends. In DNA form, the CDR3 reads TGTGCCAGCAGCAAGGGAATTGGGTCCTACGAGCAGTACTTC. Its translation: CASSKGIGSYEQYF.

The chain recombines TRBV19 with TRBJ2-1; no definite D call. Germline CDR1 is LNHDA and CDR2 is SQIVND (reference sequence). With 5 bases removed from V and 2 bases from J, the gap between germline ends came to 10 bases. The CDR3 covers 14 residues. CDR3 region: CASSPSDTYNEQFF. The CDR3 DNA reads TGTGCCAGTAGTCCCTCAGACACCTACAATGAGCAGTTCTTC.

The rearrangement uses TRBV5-6 and TRBJ2-1, with D perhaps TRBD2 (6 bases). The germline V gene has CDR1 SGHDT and CDR2 YYEEEE. This CDR3 is built from 16 residues. V was clipped by 1 base and J by 2 bases, with 13 bases between them. The CDR3 nucleotides are TGTGCCAGCAGCTTGTTAGTGGGAGGCACCTACAATGAGCAGTTCTTC. It translates to CASSLLVGGTYNEQFF.